Listed here are 13 T cell receptor beta chains from one sample, sequenced in a study of T cell repertoires in cytomegalovirus infection. TCRdb redid the calling of the reads with MiXCR, one entry per CDR3 protein. The sample includes 150,000 to 200,000 distinct CDR3 sequences, 25% to 30% of them seen just once. Sequenced material: PBMCs. The receptor source for this set is a human donor in good health (CMV status not recorded). Some clones in this sample may be carry-over from other donors' samples.

The rearrangement joins TRBV19 to TRBJ2-1; TRBD2 aligns across 8 bases. The J segment lost 4 bases and the V segment lost 4 bases, leaving 9 bases of the junction unmatched. Germline assignment: CDR1 LNHDA and CDR2 SQIVND (reference sequence). The CDR3 sequence is 16 residues long. The CDR3 loop reads CASSRGERGIYNEQFF. CDR3 bases: TGTGCCAGTAGTAGGGGTGAGCGGGGGATATACAATGAGCAGTTCTTC.

The CDR3 loop is CASSFGGDGDTQYF. The CDR3 nucleotides are TGTGCCAGCAGTTTCGGCGGGGACGGAGATACGCAGTATTTT. This chain uses TRBV7-3 with TRBJ2-3; D might be TRBD2 (6 bases). This CDR3 is built from 14 residues. Germline CDR1 reads SGHTA; CDR2 reads FQGTGA. Trimming cost V 6 bases and J 5 bases, with 15 bases left between them. The complete variable domain, with remaining parts taken from reference TRBV7-3 and TRBJ2-3, reads GAGVSQTPSNKVTEKGKYVELRCDPISGHTALYWYRQSLGQGPEFLIYFQGTGAADDSGLPNDRFFAVRPEGSVSTLKIQRTERGDSAVYLCASSFGGDGDTQYFGPGTRLTVL.

Remarks on this clonotype: With a much larger clone just one base away, this may be a read error. The chain combines TRBV7-4 with TRBJ1-4; D ambiguous. The CDR3 contains 15 residues. The V gene's germline CDR1 is SGHVT and CDR2 SQSDAQ. Trimming removed 0 bases from V and 0 bases from J, with 5 bases in between. In DNA form, the CDR3 reads TGTGCCAGCAGCTTAGCAGGGTCAACTAATGAAAAACTGTTTTTT. Translated, it gives CASSLAGSTNEKLFF.

Written as DNA, the CDR3 is TGTGCCAGCAGTGAAGCCGGACAGGAACCTTTCTTT. This codes for CASSEAGQEPFF. The chain carries TRBV2 and TRBJ1-1; TRBD1 matches 7 bases. This CDR3 has 12 amino acids. V shed 0 bases and J 12 bases; nucleotides not matched to a gene: 4. Germline V gene data show CDR1 as SNHLY and CDR2 as FYNNEI.

This clonotype showed up just once. This may be a read error: a much more frequent sequence differs by one nucleotide. The chain employs TRBV7-2 and TRBJ1-3; D unclear. This CDR3 spans 15 amino acids. The germline gives CDR1 SGHTA, CDR2 FQGNSA. The V gene lost 5 bases and the J gene lost 4 bases, with 15 bases spanning the gap. Written as DNA, the CDR3 is TGTACCAGCAGCATAGACTCGATGCGGGGAAACACCATATATTTT. Protein sequence: CTSSIDSMRGNTIYF.

This clonotype was counted between two and nine times. This chain links TRBV11-2 with TRBJ2-1; 8 bases match TRBD1. The trim removed 4 bases at V and 0 bases at J, leaving 14 bases unmatched. Germline V gives CDR1 SGHAT, CDR2 FQNNGV. This CDR3 is 19 amino acids long. The DNA for the CDR3 is TGTGCCAGCAGCTCCGAGGGCAGGGGGCTCGCCAGCTCCTACAATGAGCAGTTCTTC. Amino acid sequence: CASSSEGRGLASSYNEQFF.

This rearrangement joins TRBV6-2 or TRBV6-3 to TRBJ1-2; D gene unclear. The V gene's germline CDR1 is MNHEY and CDR2 SVGEGT. The ends were cut back, 8 bases at V and 4 bases at J, with 20 bases in the middle. This CDR3 is built from 15 residues. DNA for the CDR3: TGTGCCAGCCTTAACCCAGGCGGAGCGATCTATGGCTACACCTTC. Translating gives CASLNPGGAIYGYTF.

At least ten counts were recorded for this clonotype. The chain joins TRBV7-2 to TRBJ1-6, with D tentatively TRBD1 (6 bases). V dropped 5 bases and J dropped 9 bases, with 14 bases sitting between them. CDR1 and CDR2 (germline): SGHTA, FQGNSA. The CDR3 covers 14 residues. In DNA form, the CDR3 reads TGTGCCAGCAGCCTGGGGGGCGCGGGTTCACCCCTCCACTTT. It translates to CASSLGGAGSPLHF.

This clonotype occurred many times. The rearrangement links TRBV6-8 to TRBJ1-5; 9 nucleotides line up with TRBD1. CDR1 is MNHGY and CDR2 is SAAAGT in the germline V gene. This CDR3 comprises 15 residues. V dropped 5 bases and J dropped 4; count of bases not matched to a gene: 6. This chain's CDR3 is CASSNTGGPNQPQHF. For the CDR3, the DNA is TGTGCCAGCAGTAACACAGGGGGCCCTAATCAGCCCCAGCATTTT.

V gene TRBV2 combines with J gene TRBJ2-7; 7 nucleotides match TRBD1. The CDR3 contains 15 residues. The germline gives CDR1 SNHLY, CDR2 FYNNEI. The ends lost 6 bases at V and 4 bases at J; junction bases unmatched: 12. The CDR3 bases are TGTGCCAGCAGGGCCCCCGGGACAGAAAAGTACGAGCAGTACTTC. It is translated as CASRAPGTEKYEQYF.

The CDR3: CASSLARGRQFF. The CDR3 DNA reads TGTGCCAGCAGCTTAGCGAGGGGAAGGCAGTTCTTC. This chain uses TRBV7-8 with TRBJ2-1; either TRBD1 or TRBD2 may fit D (5 bases each). Trimming left V 0 bases short and J 12 bases short, with 9 bases between. CDR1 is SGHVS and CDR2 is FQNEAQ in the germline V gene. This CDR3 comprises 12 residues.

This clonotype was observed at least ten times. The chain combines TRBV7-8 with TRBJ1-5, with 7 nucleotides matching TRBD1. The ends lost 8 bases at V and 4 bases at J; junction bases unmatched: 5. From germline, CDR1 is SGHVS and CDR2 FQNEAQ. The CDR3 runs 13 residues. The chain's CDR3 is CASRDSENQPQHF. In DNA, the CDR3 is TGTGCCAGCCGGGACAGCGAAAATCAGCCCCAGCATTTT.

This clonotype has just a few counts. This sequence joins TRBV19 and TRBJ1-1; 10 bases align to TRBD1. Germline V gene sequence: CDR1 LNHDA, CDR2 SQIVND (reference sequence). This CDR3 region has 13 residues. V shed 6 bases, J shed 5 bases, and the junction held 3 bases outside the gene matches. CDR3 residues: CASRDRGRTEAFF. In DNA, the CDR3 is TGTGCCAGTAGGGACAGGGGGAGGACTGAAGCTTTCTTT. Full variable domain (outside the CDR3, taken from reference TRBV19 and TRBJ1-1): DGGITQSPKYLFRKEGQNVTLSCEQNLNHDAMYWYRQDPGQGLRLIYYSQIVNDFQKGDIAEGYSVSREKKESFPLTVTSAQKNPTAFYLCASRDRGRTEAFFGQGTRLTVV.